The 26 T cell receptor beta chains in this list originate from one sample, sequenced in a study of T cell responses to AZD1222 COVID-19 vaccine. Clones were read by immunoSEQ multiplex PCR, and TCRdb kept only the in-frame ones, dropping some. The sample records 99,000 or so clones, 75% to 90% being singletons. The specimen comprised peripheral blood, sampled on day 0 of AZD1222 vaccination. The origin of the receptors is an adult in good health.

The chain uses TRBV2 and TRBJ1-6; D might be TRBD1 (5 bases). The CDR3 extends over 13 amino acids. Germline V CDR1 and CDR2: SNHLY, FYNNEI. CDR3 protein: CAIGGLGNSPLHF. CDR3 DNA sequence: TGTGCTATCGGGGGGTTGGGTAATTCACCCCTCCACTTT.

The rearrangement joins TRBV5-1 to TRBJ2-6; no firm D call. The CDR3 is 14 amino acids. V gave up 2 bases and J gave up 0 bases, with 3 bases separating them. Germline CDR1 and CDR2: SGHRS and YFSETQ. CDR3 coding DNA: TGCGCCAGCAGCTTAGACTCTGGGGCCAACGTCCTGACTTTC. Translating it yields CASSLDSGANVLTF.

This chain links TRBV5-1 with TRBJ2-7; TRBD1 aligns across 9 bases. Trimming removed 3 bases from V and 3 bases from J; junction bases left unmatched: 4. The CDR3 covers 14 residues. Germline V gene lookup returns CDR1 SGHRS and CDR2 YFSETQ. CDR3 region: CASSSGQGSYEQYF. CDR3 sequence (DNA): TGCGCCAGCAGCTCGGGACAGGGCAGCTACGAGCAGTACTTC.

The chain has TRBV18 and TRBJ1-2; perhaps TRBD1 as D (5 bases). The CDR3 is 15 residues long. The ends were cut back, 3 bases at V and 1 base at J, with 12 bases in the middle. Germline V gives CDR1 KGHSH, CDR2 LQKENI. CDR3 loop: CASSPPGLNNYGYTF. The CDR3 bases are TGTGCCAGCTCACCCCCGGGACTCAATAACTATGGCTACACCTTC.

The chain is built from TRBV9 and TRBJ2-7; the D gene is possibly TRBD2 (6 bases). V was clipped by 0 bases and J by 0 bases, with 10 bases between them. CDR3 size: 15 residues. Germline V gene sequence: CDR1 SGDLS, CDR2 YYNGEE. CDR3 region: CASSVEPGSSYEQYF. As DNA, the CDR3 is TGTGCCAGCAGCGTAGAACCCGGGAGCTCCTACGAGCAGTACTTC.

The CDR3 protein is CASSLGSGSAEAFF. DNA for the CDR3: TGCGCCAGCAGCTTGGGGTCAGGGTCGGCTGAAGCTTTCTTT. V gene TRBV5-1 combines with J gene TRBJ1-1; tentatively, D is TRBD1 (5 bases). V was cut by 0 bases and J by 6 bases, with 12 bases left in between. Germline CDR1 is SGHRS and CDR2 is YFSETQ. This CDR3 comprises 14 residues.

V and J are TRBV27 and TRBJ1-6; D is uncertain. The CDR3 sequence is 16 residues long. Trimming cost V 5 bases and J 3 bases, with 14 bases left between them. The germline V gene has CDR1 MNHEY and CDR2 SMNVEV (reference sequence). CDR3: CASSLDTKVYNSPLHF. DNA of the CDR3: TGTGCCAGCAGTCTTGACACTAAAGTCTATAATTCACCCCTCCACTTT.

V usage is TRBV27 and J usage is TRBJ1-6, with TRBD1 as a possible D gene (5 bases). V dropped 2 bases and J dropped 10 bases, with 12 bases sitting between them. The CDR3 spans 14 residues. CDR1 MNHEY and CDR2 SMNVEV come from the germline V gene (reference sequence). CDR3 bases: TGTGCCAGCAGTTTACAGGGCAGAAACTCACCCCTCCACTTT. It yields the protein CASSLQGRNSPLHF.

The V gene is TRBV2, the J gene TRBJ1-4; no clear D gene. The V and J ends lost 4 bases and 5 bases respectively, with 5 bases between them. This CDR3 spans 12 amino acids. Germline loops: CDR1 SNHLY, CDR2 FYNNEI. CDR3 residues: CASSVYNEKLFF. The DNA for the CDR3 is TGTGCCAGCAGTGTCTACAATGAAAAACTGTTTTTT.

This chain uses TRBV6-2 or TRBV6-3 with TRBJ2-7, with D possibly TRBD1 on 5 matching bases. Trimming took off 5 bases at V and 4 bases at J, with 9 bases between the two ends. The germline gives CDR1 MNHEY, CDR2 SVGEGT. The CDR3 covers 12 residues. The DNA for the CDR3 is TGTGCCAGCAGTGACAGATTATACGAGCAGTACTTC. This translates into CASSDRLYEQYF.

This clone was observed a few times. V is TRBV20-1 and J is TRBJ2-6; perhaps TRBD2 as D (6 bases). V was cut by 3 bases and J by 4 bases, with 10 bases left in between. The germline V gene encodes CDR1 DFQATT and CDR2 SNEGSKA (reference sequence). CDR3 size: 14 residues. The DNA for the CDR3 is TGCAGTGCTAGTGGGGGGATCGGGGCCAACGTCCTGACTTTC. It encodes CSASGGIGANVLTF.

The CDR3 DNA sequence: TGCAGCGTTCCAAGAACGGCGAGGGGGCGAACAGATACGCAGTATTTT. It is translated as CSVPRTARGRTDTQYF. The chain joins TRBV29-1 to TRBJ2-3, with TRBD1 matching 7 bases. The CDR3 has 16 amino acids. CDR1 is SQVTM and CDR2 is ANQGSEA in the germline V gene. V gave up 5 bases and J gave up 3 bases; unmatched junction bases: 14.

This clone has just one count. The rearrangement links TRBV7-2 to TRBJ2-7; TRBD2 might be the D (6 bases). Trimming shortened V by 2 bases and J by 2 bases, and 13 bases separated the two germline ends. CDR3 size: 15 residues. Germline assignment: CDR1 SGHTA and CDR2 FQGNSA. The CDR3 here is CASSLTASATYEQYF. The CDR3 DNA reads TGTGCCAGCAGCTTAACGGCTAGCGCGACCTACGAGCAGTACTTC.

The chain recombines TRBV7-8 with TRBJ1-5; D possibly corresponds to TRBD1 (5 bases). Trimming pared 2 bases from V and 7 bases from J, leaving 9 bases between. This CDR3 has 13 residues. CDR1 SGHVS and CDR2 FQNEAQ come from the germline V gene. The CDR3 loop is CASSLRGIQPQHF. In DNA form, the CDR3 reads TGTGCCAGCAGCTTAAGGGGCATACAGCCCCAGCATTTT.

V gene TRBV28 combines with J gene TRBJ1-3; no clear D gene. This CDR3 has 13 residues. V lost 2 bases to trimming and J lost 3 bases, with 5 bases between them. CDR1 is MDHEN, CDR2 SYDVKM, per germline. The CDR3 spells CASSLLIGNTIYF. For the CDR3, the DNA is TGTGCCAGCAGTTTACTGATTGGAAACACCATATATTTT.

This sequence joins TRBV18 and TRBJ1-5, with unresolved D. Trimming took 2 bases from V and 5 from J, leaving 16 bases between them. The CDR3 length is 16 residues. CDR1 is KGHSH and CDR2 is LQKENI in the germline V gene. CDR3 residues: CASSPTPTVLDQPQHF. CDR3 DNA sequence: TGTGCCAGCTCACCAACTCCTACGGTTTTAGATCAGCCCCAGCATTTT.

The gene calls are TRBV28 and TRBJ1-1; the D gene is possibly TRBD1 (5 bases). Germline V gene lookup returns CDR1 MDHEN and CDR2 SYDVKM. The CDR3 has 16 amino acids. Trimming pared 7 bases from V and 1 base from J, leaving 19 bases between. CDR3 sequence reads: CASTSPSGRTNTEAFF. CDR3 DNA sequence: TGTGCCAGCACCTCACCATCAGGGAGGACGAACACTGAAGCTTTCTTT.

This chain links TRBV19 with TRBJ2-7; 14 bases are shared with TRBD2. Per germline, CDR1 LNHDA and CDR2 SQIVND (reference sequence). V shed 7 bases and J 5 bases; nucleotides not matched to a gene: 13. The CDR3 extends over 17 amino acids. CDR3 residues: CASTPGLAGEPGHEQYF. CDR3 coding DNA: TGTGCCAGTACCCCGGGACTAGCGGGAGAACCTGGCCACGAGCAGTACTTC.

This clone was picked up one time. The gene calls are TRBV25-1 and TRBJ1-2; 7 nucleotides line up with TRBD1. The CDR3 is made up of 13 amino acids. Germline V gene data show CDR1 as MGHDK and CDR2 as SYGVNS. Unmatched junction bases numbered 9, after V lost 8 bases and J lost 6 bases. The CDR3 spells CASRTGAGDGYTF. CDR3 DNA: TGTGCCAGCCGGACAGGAGCAGGGGATGGCTACACCTTC.

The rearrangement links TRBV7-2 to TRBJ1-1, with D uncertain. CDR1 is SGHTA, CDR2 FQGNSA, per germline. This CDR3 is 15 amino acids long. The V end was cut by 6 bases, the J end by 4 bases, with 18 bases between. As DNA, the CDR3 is TGTGCCAGCAGTCCAAATCGTCGGGAGAGCACTGAAGCTTTCTTT. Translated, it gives CASSPNRRESTEAFF. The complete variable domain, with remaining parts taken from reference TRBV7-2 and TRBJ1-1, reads GAGVSQSPSNKVTEKGKDVELRCDPISGHTALYWYRQSLGQGLEFLIYFQGNSAPDKSGLPSDRFSAERTGGSVSTLTIQRTQQEDSAVYLCASSPNRRESTEAFFGQGTRLTVV.

The CDR3 coding sequence is TGTGCCAGCACCGACAGGGGGTCGCTGGGTGAAGCTTTCTTT. It encodes CASTDRGSLGEAFF. V is TRBV7-2 and J is TRBJ1-1, with TRBD1 matching 9 bases. The CDR3 loop spans 14 amino acids. The germline V gene has CDR1 SGHTA and CDR2 FQGNSA. V shed 7 bases, J shed 7 bases, and the junction held 10 bases outside the gene matches.

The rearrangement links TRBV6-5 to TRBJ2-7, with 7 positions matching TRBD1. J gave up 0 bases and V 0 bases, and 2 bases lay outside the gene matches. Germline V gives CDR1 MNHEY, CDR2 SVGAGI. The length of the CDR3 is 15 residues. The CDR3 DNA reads TGTGCCAGCAGTTACTCAAACAGGGGCTCCTACGAGCAGTACTTC. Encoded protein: CASSYSNRGSYEQYF.

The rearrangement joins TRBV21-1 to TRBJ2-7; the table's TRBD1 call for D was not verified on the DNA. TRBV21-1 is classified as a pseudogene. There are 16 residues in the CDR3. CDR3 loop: CASSKDDRGEDYEQYF. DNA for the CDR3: TGTGCCAGCAGCAAAGACGACAGGGGCGAAGACTACGAGCAGTACTTC.

CDR3 sequence reads: CASSFYSLAGTQYF. In DNA, the CDR3 is TGTGCCAGCAGTTTCTACTCGTTGGCGGGTACGCAGTATTTT. The chain has TRBV6-2 or TRBV6-3 and TRBJ2-3, with D possibly being TRBD2 (5 bases). This CDR3 contains 14 residues. With 4 bases removed from V and 8 bases from J, the gap between germline ends came to 16 bases. CDR1 and CDR2 from the germline V gene are MNHEY and SVGEGT.

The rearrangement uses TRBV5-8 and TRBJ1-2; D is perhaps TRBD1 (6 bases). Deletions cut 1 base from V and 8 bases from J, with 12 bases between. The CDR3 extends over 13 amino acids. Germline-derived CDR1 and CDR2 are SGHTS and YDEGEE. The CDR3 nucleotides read TGTGCCAGCAGCTTGTATGGGGGGCAAGGCTACACCTTC. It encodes CASSLYGGQGYTF.

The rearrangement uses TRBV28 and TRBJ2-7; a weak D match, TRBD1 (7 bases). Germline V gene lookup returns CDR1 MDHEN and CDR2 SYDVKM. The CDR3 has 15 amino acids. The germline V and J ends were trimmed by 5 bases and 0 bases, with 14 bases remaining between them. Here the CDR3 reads CASSPRGTASYEQYF. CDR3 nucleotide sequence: TGTGCCAGCAGTCCCCGGGGGACAGCCTCCTACGAGCAGTACTTC.